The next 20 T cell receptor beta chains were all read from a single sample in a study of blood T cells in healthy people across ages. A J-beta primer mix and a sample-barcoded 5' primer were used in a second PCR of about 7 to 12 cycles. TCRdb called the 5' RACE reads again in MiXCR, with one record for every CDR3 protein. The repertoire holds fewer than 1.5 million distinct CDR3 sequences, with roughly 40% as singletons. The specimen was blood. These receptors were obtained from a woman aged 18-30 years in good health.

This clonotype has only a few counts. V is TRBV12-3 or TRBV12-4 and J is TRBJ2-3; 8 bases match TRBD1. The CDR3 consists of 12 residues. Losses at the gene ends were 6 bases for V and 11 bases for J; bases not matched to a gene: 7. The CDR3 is CASSRTGTGQYF. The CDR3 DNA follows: TGTGCCAGCAGCCGGACCGGGACAGGGCAGTATTTT.

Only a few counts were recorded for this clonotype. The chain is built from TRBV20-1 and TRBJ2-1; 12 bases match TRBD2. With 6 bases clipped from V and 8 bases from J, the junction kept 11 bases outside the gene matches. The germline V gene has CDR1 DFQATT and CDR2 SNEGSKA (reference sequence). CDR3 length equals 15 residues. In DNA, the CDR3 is TGCAGTGCCAACGAGATGACTAGCGGGGGATATGAGCAGTTCTTC. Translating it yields CSANEMTSGGYEQFF.

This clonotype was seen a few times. The DNA for the CDR3 is TGTGCCAGCAGTCGCAGCCCACCCTCTGGCGGGGGTAAGTTTGGTGAGCAGTTCTTC. Translation: CASSRSPPSGGGKFGEQFF. V gene TRBV2 combines with J gene TRBJ2-1, with 7 bases aligning to TRBD2. J gave up 9 bases and V 5 bases, and 25 bases lay outside the gene matches. This CDR3 comprises 19 residues. CDR1 is SNHLY and CDR2 is FYNNEI in the germline V gene.

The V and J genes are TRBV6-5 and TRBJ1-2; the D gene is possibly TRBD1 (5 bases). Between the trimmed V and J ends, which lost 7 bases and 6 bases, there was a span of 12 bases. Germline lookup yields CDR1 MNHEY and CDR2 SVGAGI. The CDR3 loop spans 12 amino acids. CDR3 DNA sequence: TGTGCCAGCACCTTGCAGGGTAATGGCTACACCTTC. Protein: CASTLQGNGYTF.

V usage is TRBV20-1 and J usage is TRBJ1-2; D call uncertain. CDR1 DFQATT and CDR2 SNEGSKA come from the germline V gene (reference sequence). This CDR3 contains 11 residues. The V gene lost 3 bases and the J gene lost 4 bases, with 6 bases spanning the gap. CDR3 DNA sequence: TGCAGTGCTAGCATCGGCTATGGCTACACCTTC. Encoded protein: CSASIGYGYTF.

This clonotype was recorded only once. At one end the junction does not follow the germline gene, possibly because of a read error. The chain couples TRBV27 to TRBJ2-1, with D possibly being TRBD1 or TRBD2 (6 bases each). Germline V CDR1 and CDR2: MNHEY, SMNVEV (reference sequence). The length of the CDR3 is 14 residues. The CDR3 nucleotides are TGTGCCAGCCGTACGGGGGCGATCTACAAGGAGCAGTTCTTC. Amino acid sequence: CASRTGAIYKEQFF.

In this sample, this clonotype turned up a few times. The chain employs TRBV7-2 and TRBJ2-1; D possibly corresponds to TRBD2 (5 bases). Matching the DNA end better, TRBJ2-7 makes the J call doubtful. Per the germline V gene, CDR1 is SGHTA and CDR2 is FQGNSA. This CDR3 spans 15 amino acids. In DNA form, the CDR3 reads TGTGCCAGCAGCCCCCCGGGTCTAGCCTACAATGAGCAGTACTTC. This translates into CASSPPGLAYNEQYF.

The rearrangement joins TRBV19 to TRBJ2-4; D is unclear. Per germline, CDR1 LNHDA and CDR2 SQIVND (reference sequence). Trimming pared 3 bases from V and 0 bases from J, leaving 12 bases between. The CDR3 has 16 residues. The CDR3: CASSIRAELAKNIQYF. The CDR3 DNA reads TGTGCCAGTAGTATTCGGGCGGAACTAGCCAAAAACATTCAGTACTTC.

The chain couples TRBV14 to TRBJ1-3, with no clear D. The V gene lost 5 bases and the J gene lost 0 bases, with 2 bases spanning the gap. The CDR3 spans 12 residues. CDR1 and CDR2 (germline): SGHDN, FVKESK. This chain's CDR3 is CASSISGNTIYF. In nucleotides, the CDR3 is TGTGCCAGCAGCATCTCTGGAAACACCATATATTTT.

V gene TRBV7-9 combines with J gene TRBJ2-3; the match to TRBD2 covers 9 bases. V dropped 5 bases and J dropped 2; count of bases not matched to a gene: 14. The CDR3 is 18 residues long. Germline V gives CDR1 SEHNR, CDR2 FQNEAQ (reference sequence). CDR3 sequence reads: CASSRVLKRGAYTDTQYF. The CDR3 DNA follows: TGTGCCAGCAGCAGGGTGTTGAAGCGGGGGGCCTACACAGATACGCAGTATTTT.

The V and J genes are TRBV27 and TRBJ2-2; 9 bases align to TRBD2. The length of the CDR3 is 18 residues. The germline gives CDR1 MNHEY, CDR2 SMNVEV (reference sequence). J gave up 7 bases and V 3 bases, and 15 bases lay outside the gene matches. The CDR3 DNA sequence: TGTGCCAGCAGTTTTTCTCTTGGTGCGGGGGGGCGAAGCGGGGAGCTGTTTTTT. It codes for CASSFSLGAGGRSGELFF.

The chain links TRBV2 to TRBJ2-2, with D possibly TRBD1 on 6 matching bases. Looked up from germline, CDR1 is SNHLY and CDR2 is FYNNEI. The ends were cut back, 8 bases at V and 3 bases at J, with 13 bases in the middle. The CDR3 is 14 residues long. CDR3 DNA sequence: TGTGCCAGCGAGGTCAGGGGTGACACCGGGGAGCTGTTTTTT. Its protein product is CASEVRGDTGELFF.

In DNA, the CDR3 is TGCGCCAGCAGCCAAGAGAAGGGTTGGGGCAATCAGCCCCAGCATTTT. Encoded protein: CASSQEKGWGNQPQHF. This chain uses TRBV4-1 with TRBJ1-5, with unresolved D. Trimming pared 0 bases from V and 2 bases from J, leaving 11 bases between. This CDR3 is built from 16 residues. CDR1 is MGHRA and CDR2 is YSYEKL in the germline V gene.

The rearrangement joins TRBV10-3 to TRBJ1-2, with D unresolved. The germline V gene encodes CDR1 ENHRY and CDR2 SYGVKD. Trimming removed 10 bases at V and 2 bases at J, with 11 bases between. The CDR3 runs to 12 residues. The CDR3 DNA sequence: TGTGCCACGGCAGCGGTGAACTATGGCTACACCTTC. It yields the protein CATAAVNYGYTF.

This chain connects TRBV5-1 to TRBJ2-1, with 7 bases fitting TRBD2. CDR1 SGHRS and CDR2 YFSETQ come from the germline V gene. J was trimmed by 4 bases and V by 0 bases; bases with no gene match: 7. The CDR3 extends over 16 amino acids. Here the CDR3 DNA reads TGCGCCAGCAGCTTGGGTCGGGGCGGGGGATACAATGAGCAGTTCTTC. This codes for CASSLGRGGGYNEQFF.

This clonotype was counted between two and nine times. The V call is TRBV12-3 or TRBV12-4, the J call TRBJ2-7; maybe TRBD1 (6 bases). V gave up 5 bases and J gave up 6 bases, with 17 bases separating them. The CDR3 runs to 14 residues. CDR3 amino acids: CASSRDRTLREQYF. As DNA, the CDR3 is TGTGCCAGCAGTCGCGACAGGACGCTCCGCGAGCAGTACTTC.

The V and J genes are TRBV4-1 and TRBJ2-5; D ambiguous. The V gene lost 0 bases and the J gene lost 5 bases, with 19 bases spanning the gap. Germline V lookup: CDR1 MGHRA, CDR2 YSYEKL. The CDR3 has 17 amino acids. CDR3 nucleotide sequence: TGCGCCAGCAGCCAAGATCTTTCCTTTGTCGTACGGGAGACCCAGTACTTC. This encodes CASSQDLSFVVRETQYF.

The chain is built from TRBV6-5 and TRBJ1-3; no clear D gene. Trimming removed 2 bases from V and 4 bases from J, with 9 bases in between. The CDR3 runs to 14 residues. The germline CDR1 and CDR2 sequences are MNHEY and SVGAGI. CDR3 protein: CASSYEVGGNTIYF. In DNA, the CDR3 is TGTGCCAGCAGTTACGAGGTCGGGGGAAACACCATATATTTT.

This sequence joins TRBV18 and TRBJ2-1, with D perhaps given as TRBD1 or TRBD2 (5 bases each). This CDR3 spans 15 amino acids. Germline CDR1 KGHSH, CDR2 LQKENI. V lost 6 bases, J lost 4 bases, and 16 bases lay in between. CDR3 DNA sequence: TGTGCCAGCTCTCGGGGACCGGCTAATTACAATGAGCAGTTCTTC. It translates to CASSRGPANYNEQFF.

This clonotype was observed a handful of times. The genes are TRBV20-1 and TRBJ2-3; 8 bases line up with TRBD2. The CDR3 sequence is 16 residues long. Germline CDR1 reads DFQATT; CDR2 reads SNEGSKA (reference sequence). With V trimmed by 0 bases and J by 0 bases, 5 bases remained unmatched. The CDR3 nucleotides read TGCAGTGCTAGAGACACTAGCGGACCAAGCACAGATACGCAGTATTTT. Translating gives CSARDTSGPSTDTQYF.